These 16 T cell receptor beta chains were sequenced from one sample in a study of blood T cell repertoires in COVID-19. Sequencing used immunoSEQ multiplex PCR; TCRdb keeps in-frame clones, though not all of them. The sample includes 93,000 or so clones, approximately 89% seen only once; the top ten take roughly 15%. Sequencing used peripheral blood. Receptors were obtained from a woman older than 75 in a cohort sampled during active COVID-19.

The CDR3 bases are TGTGCCACCAACCAGGTAGCGGGCCCCTACGAGCAGTACTTC. Translated, it gives CATNQVAGPYEQYF. The chain uses TRBV6-5 and TRBJ2-7; 7 bases are a match to TRBD2. The V gene end was trimmed by 10 bases and the J gene end by 2 bases; junction bases not matched to a gene: 11. CDR3 size: 14 residues. Germline CDR1 reads MNHEY; CDR2 reads SVGAGI.

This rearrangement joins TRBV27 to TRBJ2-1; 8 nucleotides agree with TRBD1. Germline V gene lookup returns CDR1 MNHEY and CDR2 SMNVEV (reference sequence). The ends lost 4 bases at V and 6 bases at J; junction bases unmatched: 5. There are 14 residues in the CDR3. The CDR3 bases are TGTGCCAGCAGTTCCGGGACAGGAGCCAATGAGCAGTTCTTC. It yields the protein CASSSGTGANEQFF.

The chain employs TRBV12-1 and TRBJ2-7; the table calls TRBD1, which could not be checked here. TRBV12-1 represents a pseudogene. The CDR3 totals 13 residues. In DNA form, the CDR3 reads TGTGCCGGCGACAGGGTCAACACCTACGAGCAGTACTTC. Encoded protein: CAGDRVNTYEQYF.

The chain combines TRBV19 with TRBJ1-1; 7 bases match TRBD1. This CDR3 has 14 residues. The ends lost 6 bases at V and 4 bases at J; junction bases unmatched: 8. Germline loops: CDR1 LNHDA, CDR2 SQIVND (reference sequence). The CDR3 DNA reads TGTGCCAGTAGGTTATTAACAGGGGCCACTGAAGCTTTCTTT. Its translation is CASRLLTGATEAFF.

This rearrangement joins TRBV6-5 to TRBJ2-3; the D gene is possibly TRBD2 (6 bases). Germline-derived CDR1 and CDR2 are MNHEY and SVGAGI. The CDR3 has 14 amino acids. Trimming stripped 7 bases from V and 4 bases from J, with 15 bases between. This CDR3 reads CASTGGAGSDTQYF. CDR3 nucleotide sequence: TGTGCCAGCACAGGCGGGGCCGGGTCAGATACGCAGTATTTT.

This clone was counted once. In DNA form, the CDR3 reads TGTGCCAGCAGCTTGAATACAGGGGACCAGCCCCAGCATTTT. It specifies CASSLNTGDQPQHF. This chain connects TRBV7-2 to TRBJ1-5; 7 positions match TRBD1. The germline V gene encodes CDR1 SGHTA and CDR2 FQGNSA. The CDR3 has 14 amino acids. V was clipped by 3 bases and J by 7 bases; unmatched bases: 6.

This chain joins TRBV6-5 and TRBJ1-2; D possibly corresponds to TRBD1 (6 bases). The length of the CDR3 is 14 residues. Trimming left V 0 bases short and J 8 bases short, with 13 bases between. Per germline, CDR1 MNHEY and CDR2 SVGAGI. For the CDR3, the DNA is TGTGCCAGCAGTTACTCGCGGGGGCTCCAGGGCTACACCTTC. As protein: CASSYSRGLQGYTF.

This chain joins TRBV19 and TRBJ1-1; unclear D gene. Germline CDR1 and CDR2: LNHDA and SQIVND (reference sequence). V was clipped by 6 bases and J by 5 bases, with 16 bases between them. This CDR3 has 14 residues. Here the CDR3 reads CASSLPTGRTEAFF. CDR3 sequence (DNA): TGTGCCAGTAGCCTTCCTACGGGGAGGACTGAAGCTTTCTTT.

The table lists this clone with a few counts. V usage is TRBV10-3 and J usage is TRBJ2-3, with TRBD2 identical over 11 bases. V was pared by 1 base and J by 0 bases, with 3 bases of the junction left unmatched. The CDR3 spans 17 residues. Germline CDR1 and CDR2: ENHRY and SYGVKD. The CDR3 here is CAISEFLAGGSTDTQYF. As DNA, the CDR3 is TGTGCCATCAGTGAGTTCCTAGCGGGAGGAAGCACAGATACGCAGTATTTT.

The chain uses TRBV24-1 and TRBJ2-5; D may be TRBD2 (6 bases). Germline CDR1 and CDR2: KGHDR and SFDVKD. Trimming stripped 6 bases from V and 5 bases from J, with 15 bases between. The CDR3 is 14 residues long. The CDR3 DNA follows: TGTGCCACCAGTCGGGCGGGGCGTGAGGAGACCCAGTACTTC. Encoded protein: CATSRAGREETQYF.

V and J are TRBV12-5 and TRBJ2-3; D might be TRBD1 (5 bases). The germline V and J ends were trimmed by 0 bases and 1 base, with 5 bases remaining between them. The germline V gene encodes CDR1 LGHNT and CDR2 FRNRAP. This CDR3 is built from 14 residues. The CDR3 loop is CASGLVGGTDTQYF. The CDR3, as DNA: TGTGCTAGTGGTTTGGTAGGGGGCACAGATACGCAGTATTTT.

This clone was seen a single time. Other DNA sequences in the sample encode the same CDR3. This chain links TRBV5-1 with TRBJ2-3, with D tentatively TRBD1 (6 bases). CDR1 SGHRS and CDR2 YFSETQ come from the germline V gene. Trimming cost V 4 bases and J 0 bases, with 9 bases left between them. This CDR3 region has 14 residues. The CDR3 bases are TGCGCCAGCAGCCTCGGACAGAGCACAGATACGCAGTATTTT. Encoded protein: CASSLGQSTDTQYF.

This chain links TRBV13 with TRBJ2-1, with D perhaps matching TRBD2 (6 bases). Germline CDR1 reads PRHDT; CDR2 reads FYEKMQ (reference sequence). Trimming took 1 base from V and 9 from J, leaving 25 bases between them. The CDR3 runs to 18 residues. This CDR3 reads CASSLVVSGLISFGEQFF. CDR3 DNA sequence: TGTGCCAGCAGCTTAGTGGTTTCGGGACTCATTTCTTTCGGTGAGCAGTTCTTC.

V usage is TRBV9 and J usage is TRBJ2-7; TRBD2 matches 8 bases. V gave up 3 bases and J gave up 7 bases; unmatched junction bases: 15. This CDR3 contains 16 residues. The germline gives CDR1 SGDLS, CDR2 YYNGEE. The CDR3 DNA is TGTGCCAGCAGCGCTACCAAGAGCGGGGGACGGAGGGAGCAGTACTTC. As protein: CASSATKSGGRREQYF.

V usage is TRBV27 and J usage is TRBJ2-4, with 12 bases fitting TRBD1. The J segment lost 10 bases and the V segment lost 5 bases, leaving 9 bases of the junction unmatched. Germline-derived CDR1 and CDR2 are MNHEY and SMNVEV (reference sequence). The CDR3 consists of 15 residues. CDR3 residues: CASSPQGQGAGIQYF. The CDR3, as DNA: TGTGCCAGCAGTCCCCAGGGACAGGGGGCAGGTATTCAGTACTTC.

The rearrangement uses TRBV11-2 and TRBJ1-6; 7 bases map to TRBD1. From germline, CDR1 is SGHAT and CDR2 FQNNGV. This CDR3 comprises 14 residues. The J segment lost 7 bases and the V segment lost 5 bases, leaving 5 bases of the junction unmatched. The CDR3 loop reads CASSRQGYNSPLHF. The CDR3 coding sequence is TGTGCCAGCAGCCGACAGGGTTACAATTCACCCCTCCACTTT.